This T cell receptor beta chain appears in the sequencing data of a study of blood T cell repertoires in COVID-19. For the study at large: Samples taken during acute and convalescent COVID-19 were collected in the United States, Italy and Spain.

Participants' own reports of clinical history determined their cohort assignment. People in the exposed group encountered a COVID-19 case within 2 weeks before entering the study. Germline V CDR1 and CDR2: MNHEY, SVGEGT. This CDR3 is 13 amino acids long. V shed 5 bases and J shed 8 bases, with 15 bases lying between them. In the original processing: Amplification of reference gene primers was used by the study to estimate nucleated cell counts. This table comes from immunoSEQ multiplex PCR, and its TCRdb copy is limited to in-frame clones, with some not included. The DNA was the basis for D and trimming; V, J and clone size are from that table. The sample carries about 180,000 clones, roughly three quarters recorded once.

This sequence joins TRBV6-2 or TRBV6-3 and TRBJ1-1; tentative D call: TRBD1 (5 bases). The sequenced sample consisted of PBMCs or T cells enriched from blood (not recorded which). The sequence came from a man between 60 and 75 years old who had been exposed to COVID-19. The CDR3 DNA sequence: TGTGCCAGCAGTCCCCGGCAGGGTACAGAAGCTTTCTTT. Amino acid sequence: CASSPRQGTEAFF.